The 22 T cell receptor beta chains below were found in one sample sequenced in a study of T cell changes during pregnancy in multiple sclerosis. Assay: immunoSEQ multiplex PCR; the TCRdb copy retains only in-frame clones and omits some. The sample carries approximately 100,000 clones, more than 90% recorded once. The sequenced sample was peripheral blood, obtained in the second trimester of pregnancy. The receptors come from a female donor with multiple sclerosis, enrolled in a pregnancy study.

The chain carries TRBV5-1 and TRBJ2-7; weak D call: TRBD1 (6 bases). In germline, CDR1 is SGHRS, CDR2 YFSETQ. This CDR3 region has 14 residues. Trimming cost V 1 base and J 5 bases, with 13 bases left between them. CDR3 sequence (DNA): TGCGCCAGCAGCTTGCCCAACAGGGCTAACGAGCAGTACTTC. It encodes CASSLPNRANEQYF.

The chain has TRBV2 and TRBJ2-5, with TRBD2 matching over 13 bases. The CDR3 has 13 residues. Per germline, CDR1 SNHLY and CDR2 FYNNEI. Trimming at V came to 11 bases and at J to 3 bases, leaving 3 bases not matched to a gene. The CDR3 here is CADTSGGEETQYF. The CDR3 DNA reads TGTGCCGATACTAGCGGGGGGGAAGAGACCCAGTACTTC.

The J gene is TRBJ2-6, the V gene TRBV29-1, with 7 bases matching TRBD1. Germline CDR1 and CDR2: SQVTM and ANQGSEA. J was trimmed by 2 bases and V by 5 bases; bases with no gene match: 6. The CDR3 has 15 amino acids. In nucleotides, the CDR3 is TGCAGCGTTACAGGGGCAGGAACTGGGGCCAACGTCCTGACTTTC. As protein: CSVTGAGTGANVLTF.

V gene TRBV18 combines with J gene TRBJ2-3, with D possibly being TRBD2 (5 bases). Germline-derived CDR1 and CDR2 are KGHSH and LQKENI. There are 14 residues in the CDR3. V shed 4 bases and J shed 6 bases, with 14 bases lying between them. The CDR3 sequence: CASSLPKKRDTQYF. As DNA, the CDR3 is TGTGCCAGCTCACTACCTAAGAAGCGGGATACGCAGTATTTT. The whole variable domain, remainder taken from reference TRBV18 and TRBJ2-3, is NAGVMQNPRHLVRRRGQEARLRCSPMKGHSHVYWYRQLPEEGLKFMVYLQKENIIDESGMPKERFSAEFPKEGPSILRIQQVVRGDSAAYFCASSLPKKRDTQYFGPGTRLTVL.

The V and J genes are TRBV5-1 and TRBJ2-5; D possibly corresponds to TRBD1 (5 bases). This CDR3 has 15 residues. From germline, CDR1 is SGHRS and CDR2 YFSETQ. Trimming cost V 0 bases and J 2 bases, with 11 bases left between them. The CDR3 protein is CASSLEARAQETQYF. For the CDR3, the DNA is TGCGCCAGCAGCTTGGAGGCCAGGGCACAAGAGACCCAGTACTTC.

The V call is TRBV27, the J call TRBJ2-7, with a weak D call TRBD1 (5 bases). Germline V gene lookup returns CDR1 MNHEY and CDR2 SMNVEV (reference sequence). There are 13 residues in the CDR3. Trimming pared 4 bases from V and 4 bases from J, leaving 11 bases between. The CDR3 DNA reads TGTGCCAGCAGTTCAACAGGATTTTACGAGCAGTACTTC. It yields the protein CASSSTGFYEQYF.

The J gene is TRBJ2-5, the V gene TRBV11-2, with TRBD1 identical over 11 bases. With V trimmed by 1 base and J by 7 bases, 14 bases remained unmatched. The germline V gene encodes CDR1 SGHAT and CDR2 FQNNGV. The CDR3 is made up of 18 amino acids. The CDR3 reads CASSLVPRDRGWGGTQYF. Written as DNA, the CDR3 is TGTGCCAGCAGCTTAGTCCCCCGGGACAGGGGGTGGGGAGGGACCCAGTACTTC.

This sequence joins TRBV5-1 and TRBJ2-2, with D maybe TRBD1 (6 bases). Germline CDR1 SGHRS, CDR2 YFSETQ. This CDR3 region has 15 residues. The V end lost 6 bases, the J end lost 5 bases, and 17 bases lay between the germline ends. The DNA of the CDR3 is TGCGCCAGCATGGGGCAGGGGATTAGTACCGGGGAGCTGTTTTTT. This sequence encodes CASMGQGISTGELFF.

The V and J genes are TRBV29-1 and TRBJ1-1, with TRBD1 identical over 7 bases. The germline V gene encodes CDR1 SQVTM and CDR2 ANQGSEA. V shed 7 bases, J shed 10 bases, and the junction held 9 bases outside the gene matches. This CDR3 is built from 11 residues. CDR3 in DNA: TGCAGCGGCGGACAGGTGGGGGGAGCTTTCTTT. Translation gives CSGGQVGGAFF.

In DNA form, the CDR3 reads TGTGCCAGCTCACCAAGCAACTACGAGCAGTACTTC. Translation gives CASSPSNYEQYF. The V and J genes are TRBV18 and TRBJ2-7; D remains ambiguous. Germline values: CDR1 KGHSH, CDR2 LQKENI. CDR3 length equals 12 residues. The V end lost 2 bases, the J end lost 3 bases, and 5 bases lay between the germline ends.

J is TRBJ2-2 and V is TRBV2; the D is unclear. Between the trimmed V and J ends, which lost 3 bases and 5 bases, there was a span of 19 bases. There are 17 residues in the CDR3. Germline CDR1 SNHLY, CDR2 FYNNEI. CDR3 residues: CASSETVESPKTGELFF. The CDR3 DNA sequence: TGTGCCAGCAGTGAGACTGTTGAGAGCCCTAAGACCGGGGAGCTGTTTTTT.

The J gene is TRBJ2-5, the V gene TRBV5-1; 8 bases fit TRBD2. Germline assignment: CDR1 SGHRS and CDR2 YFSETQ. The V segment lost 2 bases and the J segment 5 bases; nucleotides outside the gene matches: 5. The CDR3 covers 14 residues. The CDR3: CASSFSGAGETQYF. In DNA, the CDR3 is TGCGCCAGCAGCTTTAGCGGGGCGGGGGAGACCCAGTACTTC.

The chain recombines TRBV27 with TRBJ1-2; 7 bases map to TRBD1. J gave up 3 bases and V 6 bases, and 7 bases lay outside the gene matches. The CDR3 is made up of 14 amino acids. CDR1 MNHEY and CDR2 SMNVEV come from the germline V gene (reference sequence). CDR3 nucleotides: TGTGCCAGCAGGGATCCCGACAGGGACTATGGCTACACCTTC. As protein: CASRDPDRDYGYTF.

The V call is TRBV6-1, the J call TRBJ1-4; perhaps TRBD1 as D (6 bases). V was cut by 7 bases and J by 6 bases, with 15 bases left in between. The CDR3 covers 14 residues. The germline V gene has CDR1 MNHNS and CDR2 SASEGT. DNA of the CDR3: TGTGCCAGCACCGAGGGGGGGGCGGATGAAAAACTGTTTTTT. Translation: CASTEGGADEKLFF.

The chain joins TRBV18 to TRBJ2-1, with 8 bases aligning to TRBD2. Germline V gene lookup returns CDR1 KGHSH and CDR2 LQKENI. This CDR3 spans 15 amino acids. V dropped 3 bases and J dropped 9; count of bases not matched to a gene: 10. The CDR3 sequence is CASSPLARAGVEQFF. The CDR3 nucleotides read TGTGCCAGCTCACCCCTCGCTAGAGCGGGAGTTGAGCAGTTCTTC.

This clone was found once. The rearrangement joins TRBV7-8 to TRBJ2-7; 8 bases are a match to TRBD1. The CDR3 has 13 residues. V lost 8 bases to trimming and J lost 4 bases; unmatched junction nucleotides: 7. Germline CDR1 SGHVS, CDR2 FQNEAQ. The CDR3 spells CASARQGWYEQYF. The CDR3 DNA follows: TGTGCCAGCGCCCGACAGGGGTGGTACGAGCAGTACTTC.

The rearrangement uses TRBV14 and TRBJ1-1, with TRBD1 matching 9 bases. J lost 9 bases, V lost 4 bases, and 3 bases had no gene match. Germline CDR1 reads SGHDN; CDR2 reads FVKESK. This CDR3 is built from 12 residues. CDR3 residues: CASSRGTGKAFF. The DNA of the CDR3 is TGTGCCAGCAGCCGGGGGACAGGGAAAGCTTTCTTT.

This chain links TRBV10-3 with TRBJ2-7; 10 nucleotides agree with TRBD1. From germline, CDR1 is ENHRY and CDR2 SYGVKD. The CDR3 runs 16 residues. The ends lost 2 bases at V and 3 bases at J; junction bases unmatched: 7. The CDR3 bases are TGTGCCATCAGTGAGGGGGACAGGGGACTTAGCTACGAGCAGTACTTC. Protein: CAISEGDRGLSYEQYF.

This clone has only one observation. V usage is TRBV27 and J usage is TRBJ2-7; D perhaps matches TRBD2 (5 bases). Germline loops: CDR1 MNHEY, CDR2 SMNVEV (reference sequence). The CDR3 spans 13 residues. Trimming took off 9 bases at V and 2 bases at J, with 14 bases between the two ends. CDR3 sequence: CASAFRGTYEQYF. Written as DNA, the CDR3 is TGTGCCAGTGCCTTTCGGGGAACCTACGAGCAGTACTTC.

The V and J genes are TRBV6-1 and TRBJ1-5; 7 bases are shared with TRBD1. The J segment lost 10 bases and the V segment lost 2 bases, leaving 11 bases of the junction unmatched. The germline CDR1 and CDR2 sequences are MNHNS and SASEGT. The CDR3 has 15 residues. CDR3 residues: CASSERAGGVRPQHF. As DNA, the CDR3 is TGTGCCAGCAGTGAAAGAGCAGGGGGTGTCCGACCCCAGCATTTT.

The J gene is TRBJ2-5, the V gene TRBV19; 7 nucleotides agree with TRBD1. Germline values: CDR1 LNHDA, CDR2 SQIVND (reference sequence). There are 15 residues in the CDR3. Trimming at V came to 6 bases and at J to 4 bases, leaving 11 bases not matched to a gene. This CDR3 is CASRPTGADRETQYF. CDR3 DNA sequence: TGTGCCAGTAGGCCCACAGGGGCGGACCGAGAGACCCAGTACTTC.

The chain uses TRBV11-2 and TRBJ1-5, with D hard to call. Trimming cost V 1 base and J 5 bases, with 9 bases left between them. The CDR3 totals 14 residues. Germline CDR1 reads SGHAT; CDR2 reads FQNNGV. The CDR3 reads CASSLAGLYQPQHF. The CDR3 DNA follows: TGTGCCAGCAGCTTAGCTGGACTATATCAGCCCCAGCATTTT.